The rows below give T cell receptor beta chains drawn from one sample of a study of regulatory T cells in long-lasting Graves disease. Via MiXCR, TCRdb re-called the multiplex PCR reads, giving one row per CDR3 protein. The table shows 350,000 to 500,000 distinct CDR3 sequences, with about a sixth occurring only once. In addition, the sample was reused for a study of T cells in Graves' hyperthyroidism and ophthalmopathy.

The sample was peripheral blood mononuclear cells (PBMCs), taken at new diagnosis, from a patient treated with antithyroid drugs. The origin of the receptors is a woman aged 18-29 years with Graves disease. The CDR3 runs from the conserved cysteine through the conserved F or W. The D gene is left open where the match is weak. Clone size, where shown, is once, few, many, or a class for clones that have expanded.

v_call: TRBV19
clone_size: few
d_call: NA
j_call: TRBJ2-2
cdr3_nt: TGTGCCAGTAGTATCCACCTCGGGGCCGGGGAGCTGTTTTTT
cdr3_aa: CASSIHLGAGELFF

v_call: TRBV12-3/TRBV12-4
clone_size: many
d_call: TRBD2
j_call: TRBJ2-3
cdr3_nt: TGTGCCAGCAGTTCGGAGCGGGAGGGCGCGGATACGCAGTATTTT
cdr3_aa: CASSSEREGADTQYF

v_call: TRBV7-2
clone_size: many
d_call: TRBD2
j_call: TRBJ2-1
cdr3_nt: TGTGCCAGCAGCTTAGTCCTAGCGGGGCTTGTGTTAGACAATGAGCAGTTCTTC
cdr3_aa: CASSLVLAGLVLDNEQFF

v_call: TRBV30
clone_size: NA
d_call: TRBD1
j_call: TRBJ2-7
cdr3_nt: TGTGCCTGGAGATTGACAGGGGGTGTCGAGCAGTACTTC
cdr3_aa: CAWRLTGGVEQYF

v_call: TRBV19
clone_size: NA
d_call: TRBD2
j_call: TRBJ2-1
cdr3_nt: TGTGCCAGTATGGCCCTAGCGGACCTTTATAATGAGCAGTTCTTC
cdr3_aa: CASMALADLYNEQFF

v_call: TRBV12-3/TRBV12-4
clone_size: NA
d_call: NA
j_call: TRBJ1-1
cdr3_nt: TGTGCCAGCAGTTTAAGTTGGGCCGGGAACACTGAAGCTTTCTTT
cdr3_aa: CASSLSWAGNTEAFF

v_call: TRBV25-1
clone_size: NA
d_call: NA
j_call: TRBJ1-3
cdr3_nt: TGTGCCAGCGGGAGTCGCTCTGGAAACACCATATATTTT
cdr3_aa: CASGSRSGNTIYF

v_call: TRBV6-5
clone_size: many
d_call: TRBD2
j_call: TRBJ2-1
cdr3_nt: TGTGCCAGCAGTTATAAAGTGTTTGCGGGACGGGAGGGTTACAATGAGCAGTTCTTC
cdr3_aa: CASSYKVFAGREGYNEQFF

v_call: TRBV18
clone_size: NA
d_call: NA
j_call: TRBJ1-5
cdr3_nt: TGTGCCAGCTCACCACCGTCTGACAGAAGCAATCAGCCCCAGCATTTT
cdr3_aa: CASSPPSDRSNQPQHF

v_call: TRBV7-2
clone_size: many
d_call: TRBD2
j_call: TRBJ2-7
cdr3_nt: TGTGCCAGCAGCTTAGTAGTGGGACTAGCGGGAGGGTCCTACGAGCAGTACTTC
cdr3_aa: CASSLVVGLAGGSYEQYF

v_call: TRBV20-1
clone_size: NA
d_call: TRBD1
j_call: TRBJ1-6
cdr3_nt: TGCAGTGCTAGTCAGTCCCTCCGGGACAGGGTCACCTATAATTCACCCCTCCACTTT
cdr3_aa: CSASQSLRDRVTYNSPLHF

v_call: TRBV19
clone_size: NA
d_call: TRBD2
j_call: TRBJ2-5
cdr3_nt: TGTGCCAGTACCATTCGGACTAGCGGATGGACCCAGTACTTC
cdr3_aa: CASTIRTSGWTQYF

v_call: TRBV27
clone_size: many
d_call: NA
j_call: TRBJ2-1
cdr3_nt: TGTGCCAGCACTGGCGGGACTGCCTACAATGAGCAGTTCTTC
cdr3_aa: CASTGGTAYNEQFF

v_call: TRBV14
clone_size: few
d_call: TRBD2
j_call: TRBJ2-7
cdr3_nt: TGTGCCAGCAGCCGCGCCAGACTAGCGGGAGTCGGGGAGCAGTACTTC
cdr3_aa: CASSRARLAGVGEQYF

v_call: TRBV9
clone_size: NA
d_call: NA
j_call: TRBJ2-5
cdr3_nt: TGTGCCAGCAGCGTAGGTGGCCAGACCAGAGAGACCCAGTACTTC
cdr3_aa: CASSVGGQTRETQYF

v_call: TRBV28
clone_size: few
d_call: NA
j_call: TRBJ2-7
cdr3_nt: TGTGCCAGCCATATGGGGGCGGCCTACGAGCAGTACTTC
cdr3_aa: CASHMGAAYEQYF

v_call: TRBV7-2
clone_size: many
d_call: NA
j_call: TRBJ2-2
cdr3_nt: TGTGCCAGCAGCTTACAGGGTGGGGAGCTGTTTTTT
cdr3_aa: CASSLQGGELFF

v_call: TRBV18
clone_size: NA
d_call: TRBD1
j_call: TRBJ2-1
cdr3_nt: TGTGCCAGCTCACCAATGACAGGGTGGCTCAATGAGCAGTTCTTC
cdr3_aa: CASSPMTGWLNEQFF

v_call: TRBV30
clone_size: many
d_call: NA
j_call: TRBJ2-5
cdr3_nt: TGTGCCTGGAGTGTAAAAGAGACCCAGTACTTC
cdr3_aa: CAWSVKETQYF

v_call: TRBV6-1
clone_size: NA
d_call: NA
j_call: TRBJ2-5
cdr3_nt: TGTGCCAGCACCCGCGAAGGGAGGGGGTATTCGGAGACCCAGTACTTC
cdr3_aa: CASTREGRGYSETQYF

v_call: TRBV7-3
clone_size: NA
d_call: NA
j_call: TRBJ2-2
cdr3_nt: TGTGCCAGCAGCTACGGGACAATCGGGGAGCTGTTTTTT
cdr3_aa: CASSYGTIGELFF

v_call: TRBV7-6
clone_size: many
d_call: NA
j_call: TRBJ2-3
cdr3_nt: TGTGCCAGCAGCTTAGAGTTGGGCCAAGTGGCAGATACGCAGTATTTT
cdr3_aa: CASSLELGQVADTQYF

v_call: TRBV18
clone_size: few
d_call: NA
j_call: TRBJ1-3
cdr3_nt: TGTGCCAGCTCACTAGTGGAAGGGGTCGGAAACACCATATATTTT
cdr3_aa: CASSLVEGVGNTIYF

v_call: TRBV13
clone_size: NA
d_call: TRBD1
j_call: TRBJ1-4
cdr3_nt: TGTGCCAGCAGCTTAGGCCCATCCTTCACAGGGGGCACTAATGAAAAACTGTTTTTT
cdr3_aa: CASSLGPSFTGGTNEKLFF

v_call: TRBV5-8
clone_size: few
d_call: NA
j_call: TRBJ2-2
cdr3_nt: TGTGCCAGCAGGAACGTCCAACGGACCGGGGAGCTGTTTTTT
cdr3_aa: CASRNVQRTGELFF

v_call: TRBV11-3
clone_size: NA
d_call: TRBD2
j_call: TRBJ2-7
cdr3_nt: TGTGCCAGCAGCTTGGTTCGCGGGAGGTCTTACGAGCAGTACTTC
cdr3_aa: CASSLVRGRSYEQYF

v_call: TRBV2
clone_size: many
d_call: NA
j_call: TRBJ1-5
cdr3_nt: TGTGCCAGCAGTGTGGGGGTGGACAATCAGCCCCAGCATTTT
cdr3_aa: CASSVGVDNQPQHF

v_call: TRBV28
clone_size: many
d_call: NA
j_call: TRBJ2-3
cdr3_nt: TGTGCCAGCAGTTCGCCAGCGATTGGGACAGATACGCAGTATTTT
cdr3_aa: CASSSPAIGTDTQYF

v_call: TRBV6-1
clone_size: few
d_call: NA
j_call: TRBJ2-2
cdr3_nt: TGTGCCAGCAGTCCACCCGACACCGGGGAGCTGTTTTTT
cdr3_aa: CASSPPDTGELFF

v_call: TRBV12-3/TRBV12-4
clone_size: many
d_call: NA
j_call: TRBJ2-7
cdr3_nt: TGTGCCAGCAGTTTTTACCCGACCTACGAGCAGTACTTC
cdr3_aa: CASSFYPTYEQYF

v_call: TRBV12-3/TRBV12-4
clone_size: NA
d_call: NA
j_call: TRBJ2-2
cdr3_nt: TGTGCCAGCAGGATCCAAAGGGGTAACACCGGGGGGCTGTTTTTT
cdr3_aa: CASRIQRGNTGGLFF

v_call: TRBV6-1
clone_size: few
d_call: TRBD1
j_call: TRBJ2-7
cdr3_nt: TGTGCCAGCAGTCGCGGGACAGGGAGGGGCGAGCAGTACTTC
cdr3_aa: CASSRGTGRGEQYF

v_call: TRBV6-1
clone_size: many
d_call: TRBD1
j_call: TRBJ1-1
cdr3_nt: TGTGCCAGCAGATCCGACAGGAGGGGGCCCACTGAAGCTTTCTTT
cdr3_aa: CASRSDRRGPTEAFF

v_call: TRBV7-2
clone_size: few
d_call: TRBD1
j_call: TRBJ2-7
cdr3_nt: TGTGCCAGCAGCTTAGTAGACAGGGACTACGAGCAGTACTTC
cdr3_aa: CASSLVDRDYEQYF

v_call: TRBV6-9
clone_size: many
d_call: NA
j_call: TRBJ2-7
cdr3_nt: TGTGCCAGCAGTTACTCCGAACAAACCTACGAGCAGTACTTC
cdr3_aa: CASSYSEQTYEQYF

v_call: TRBV20-1
clone_size: many
d_call: TRBD2
j_call: TRBJ2-7
cdr3_nt: TGCAGTGCTAGTTACCCCCCGCGTCTAGCGGGGAACGAGCAGTACTTC
cdr3_aa: CSASYPPRLAGNEQYF

v_call: TRBV7-8
clone_size: many
d_call: TRBD2
j_call: TRBJ2-7
cdr3_nt: TGTGCCAGCAGCTTGGGACTAGCGGGAGAGCAGTACTTC
cdr3_aa: CASSLGLAGEQYF

v_call: TRBV27
clone_size: NA
d_call: TRBD2
j_call: TRBJ2-7
cdr3_nt: TGTGCCAGCAGCCGACCCCGGACTAGGGTGGACGAGCAGTACTTC
cdr3_aa: CASSRPRTRVDEQYF

v_call: TRBV5-1
clone_size: NA
d_call: TRBD2
j_call: TRBJ2-1
cdr3_nt: TGCGCCAGCAGCGCCAACCGCGGGAGTGATGAGCAGTTCTTC
cdr3_aa: CASSANRGSDEQFF

v_call: TRBV12-3/TRBV12-4
clone_size: NA
d_call: NA
j_call: TRBJ2-2
cdr3_nt: TGTGCCAGCAGTTACCCAGTGAACACCGGGGAGCTGTTTTTT
cdr3_aa: CASSYPVNTGELFF

v_call: TRBV5-1
clone_size: many
d_call: TRBD2
j_call: TRBJ2-7
cdr3_nt: TGCGCCAGCAGTCTGGGGACTAGCGGGAGAACTGGTCCCGCCGAGCAGTACTTC
cdr3_aa: CASSLGTSGRTGPAEQYF

v_call: TRBV18
clone_size: many
d_call: NA
j_call: TRBJ2-7
cdr3_nt: TGTGCCAGCTCACCGGGCTTGTACGAGCAGTACTTC
cdr3_aa: CASSPGLYEQYF

v_call: TRBV2
clone_size: few
d_call: TRBD1
j_call: TRBJ2-2
cdr3_nt: TGTGCCAGCAGATCACAGGGGGTTCGGACCGGGGAGCTGTTTTTT
cdr3_aa: CASRSQGVRTGELFF

v_call: TRBV7-9
clone_size: NA
d_call: NA
j_call: TRBJ2-7
cdr3_nt: TGTGCCAGCAGCTCGCTTAGGGACCCTGCCGGCGAGCAGTACTTC
cdr3_aa: CASSSLRDPAGEQYF

v_call: TRBV7-2
clone_size: many
d_call: NA
j_call: TRBJ2-3
cdr3_nt: TGTGCCAGCAGCTCCGGGGGTTTCTGGGGAGGGGGAGGAGATACGCAGTATTTT
cdr3_aa: CASSSGGFWGGGGDTQYF